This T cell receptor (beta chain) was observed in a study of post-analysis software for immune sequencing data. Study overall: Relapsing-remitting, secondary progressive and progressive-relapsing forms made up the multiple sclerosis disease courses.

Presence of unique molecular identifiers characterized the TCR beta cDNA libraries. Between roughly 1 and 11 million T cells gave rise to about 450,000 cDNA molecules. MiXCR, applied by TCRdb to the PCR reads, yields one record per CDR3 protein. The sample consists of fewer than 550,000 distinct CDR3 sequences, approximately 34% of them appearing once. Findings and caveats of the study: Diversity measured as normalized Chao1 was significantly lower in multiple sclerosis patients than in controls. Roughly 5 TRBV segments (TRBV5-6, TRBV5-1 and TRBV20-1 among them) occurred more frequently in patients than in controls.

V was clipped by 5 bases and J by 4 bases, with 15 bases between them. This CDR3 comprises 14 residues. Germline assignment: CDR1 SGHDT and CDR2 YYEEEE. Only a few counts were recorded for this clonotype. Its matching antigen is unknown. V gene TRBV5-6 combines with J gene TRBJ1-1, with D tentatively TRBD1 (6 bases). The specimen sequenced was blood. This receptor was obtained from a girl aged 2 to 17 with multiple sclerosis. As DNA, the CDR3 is TGTGCCAGCAGTTCAGGGGATTGGATCACTGAAGCTTTCTTT. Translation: CASSSGDWITEAFF.